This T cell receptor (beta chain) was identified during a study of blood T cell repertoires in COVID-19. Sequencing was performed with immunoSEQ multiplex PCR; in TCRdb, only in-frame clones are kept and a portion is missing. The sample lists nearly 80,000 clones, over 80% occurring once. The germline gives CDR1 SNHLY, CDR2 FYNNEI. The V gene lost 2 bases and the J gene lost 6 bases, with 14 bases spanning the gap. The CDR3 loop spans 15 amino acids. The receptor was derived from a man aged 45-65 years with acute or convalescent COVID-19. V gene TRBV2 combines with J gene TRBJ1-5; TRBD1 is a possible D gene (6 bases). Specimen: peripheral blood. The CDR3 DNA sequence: TGTGCCAGCAGTGAATTAGGGTTAGGGGGTCAGCCCCAGCATTTT. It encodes CASSELGLGGQPQHF.